A selection of T cell receptor beta chains follows, all from one sample in a study of Graves' ophthalmopathy and Graves' hyperthyroidism. MiXCR was run by TCRdb on the multiplex PCR reads, yielding one entry per CDR3 protein. The sample has over 150,000 distinct CDR3 sequences, 30% to 45% seen once. Material: peripheral blood. The receptors come from a woman aged 40 to 49 with Graves' ophthalmopathy. Each CDR3 is given with its conserved first and last residue. Fields, in order: CDR3 length, V gene, J gene, CDR3 protein.

12,TRBV20-1,TRBJ2-5,CSARDGMKTQYF
16,TRBV12-3/TRBV12-4,TRBJ1-1,CASSWGTPALNTEAFF
14,TRBV12-3/TRBV12-4,TRBJ1-2,CASSFGRRPYGYTF
14,TRBV7-2,TRBJ2-7,CASSLAARGHEQYF
14,TRBV24-1,TRBJ1-2,CATSETGPGYGYTF
14,TRBV9,TRBJ2-6,CASRGASGANVLTF
15,TRBV11-2,TRBJ2-5,CASSLVGDGLVTQYF
14,TRBV29-1,TRBJ2-7,CSVELGQGVSEQYF
14,TRBV7-2,TRBJ1-5,CASSLLGDSQPQHF
13,TRBV18,TRBJ1-1,CASSQERETVAFF
15,TRBV25-1,TRBJ2-5,CASSESRTASRTQYF
15,TRBV19,TRBJ1-2,CASRLTGLHYYGYTF
11,TRBV30,TRBJ1-2,CGTGWDYGYTF
15,TRBV28,TRBJ2-5,CASSMRGGPTETQYF
15,TRBV9,TRBJ2-2,CASARLVSPTGELFF
13,TRBV19,TRBJ1-5,CASTWDNDQPQHF
14,TRBV20-1,TRBJ1-5,CSAADRGRKQPQHF
13,TRBV12-3/TRBV12-4,TRBJ1-6,CATLRGPNSPLHF
13,TRBV15,TRBJ2-7,CATSRESGYEQYF
11,TRBV6-1,TRBJ2-7,CASGLRYEQYF
16,TRBV7-6,TRBJ2-2,CASSARQGVGTGELFF
17,TRBV19,TRBJ2-4,CASSMGRDRLAKNIQYF
15,TRBV14,TRBJ2-2,CASSQVSMMTGELFF
17,TRBV7-8,TRBJ2-5,CASSFQTSGRGEETQYF
14,TRBV28,TRBJ2-7,CASSLTEGYYEQYF
13,TRBV12-3/TRBV12-4,TRBJ1-1,CASSLVWQGSAFF
15,TRBV10-3,TRBJ1-5,CATQGTATPNQPQHF
14,TRBV6-1,TRBJ2-7,CASSDGGGPYEQYF
14,TRBV12-3/TRBV12-4,TRBJ2-5,CASSITGFQETQYF
17,TRBV24-1,TRBJ2-2,CATSGTPTGVGAGELFF
15,TRBV28,TRBJ1-5,CASKDRAISNQPQHF
14,TRBV6-2/TRBV6-3,TRBJ2-5,CASSEGIGEETQYF
13,TRBV6-2/TRBV6-3,TRBJ2-7,CATEEEASEEQYF
16,TRBV12-3/TRBV12-4,TRBJ2-7,CASSRWGLDRGYEQYF
15,TRBV6-2/TRBV6-3,TRBJ2-7,CASSPGTGPTYEQYF
15,TRBV6-2/TRBV6-3,TRBJ2-5,CASSPDPPRRETQYF
15,TRBV18,TRBJ1-1,CASSLSGVKGTEAFF
13,TRBV7-9,TRBJ1-1,CASSQDGDTEAFF
15,TRBV6-2/TRBV6-3,TRBJ1-5,CASSYDRQGSQPQHF
13,TRBV20-1,TRBJ1-1,CSAPPDSWTEAFF
14,TRBV2,TRBJ2-7,CASSERSQSHEQYF
16,TRBV7-2,TRBJ2-5,CASSLGAGTIQETQYF
22,TRBV14,TRBJ2-7,CASPKSSGRGEAGGCNSYEQYF
13,TRBV29-1,TRBJ1-2,CSVDRQEAYGYTF
17,TRBV5-1,TRBJ1-5,CASREKRQAPSNQPQHF
16,TRBV12-3/TRBV12-4,TRBJ1-3,CASSPHSDRRGNTIYF
15,TRBV12-3/TRBV12-4,TRBJ1-1,CASRARDSMNTEAFF
16,TRBV12-3/TRBV12-4,TRBJ1-1,CASSSQRPGVNTEAFF
14,TRBV6-1,TRBJ2-7,CASRLRTAWYEQYF
14,TRBV12-3/TRBV12-4,TRBJ2-2,CASSTGLHTGELFF
16,TRBV12-3/TRBV12-4,TRBJ2-2,CASSLAGSRYTGELFF
16,TRBV11-2,TRBJ1-1,CASSLGGRVPNTEAFF
18,TRBV19,TRBJ2-7,CASSPHGRGNLSSYEQYF
13,TRBV7-9,TRBJ2-2,CASSGVVTGELFF
15,TRBV28,TRBJ2-7,CASSFSGQGPYEQYF